The 8 T cell receptor beta chains listed next were all sequenced from one sample in a study of spatial heterogeneity in lung cancer. A single record per CDR3 protein comes from TCRdb applying MiXCR to the 5' RACE reads. The table records fewer than 25,000 distinct CDR3 sequences, 9% to 10% of them present only once. Time point meaning: blood at routine non-recurrence follow-up after resection. The sample was PBMCs, taken at follow-up. The receptor source for this set is a male donor with early-stage non-small cell lung cancer.

This clonotype appeared a few times. One end of the junction is discordant with germline, which a read error may explain. This chain connects TRBV5-1 to TRBJ2-5, with D perhaps TRBD2 (6 bases). Looked up from germline, CDR1 is SGHRS and CDR2 is YFSETQ. CDR3 size: 16 residues. The DNA for the CDR3 is TGCGCCAGCAGCTTGGAGGCTAGGCGGGACCAAGTGACCCAGTACTTC. Translation gives CASSLEARRDQVTQYF.

This clonotype was counted between two and nine times. The gene calls are TRBV5-4 and TRBJ2-1; 7 nucleotides agree with TRBD1. The trim removed 5 bases at V and 3 bases at J, leaving 2 bases unmatched. CDR1 and CDR2 from the germline V gene are SGHNT and YYREEE (reference sequence). CDR3 length: 13 residues. CDR3 sequence: CASSWDSYNEQFF. The CDR3, as DNA: TGTGCCAGCAGTTGGGACAGCTACAATGAGCAGTTCTTC.

This clonotype was counted a few times. The chain links TRBV4-3 to TRBJ2-7, with 8 nucleotides matching TRBD1. Germline V CDR1 and CDR2: LGHNA, YSLEER. This CDR3 is 15 amino acids long. The trim removed 2 bases at V and 6 bases at J, leaving 9 bases unmatched. The CDR3 nucleotides are TGCGCCAGCAGCCAACCCTGGACAGGGTCAGGCGAGCAGTACTTC. It is translated as CASSQPWTGSGEQYF.

This clonotype was counted at least ten times. The V and J genes are TRBV29-1 and TRBJ2-7, with a weak D call TRBD2 (5 bases). CDR3 length: 11 amino acids. V lost 4 bases and J 6 bases, leaving 10 bases between the germline ends. Germline CDR1 and CDR2: SQVTM and ANQGSEA. CDR3 DNA: TGCAGCGTTGGAGGGAATGCCGAGCAGTACTTC. Amino acid sequence: CSVGGNAEQYF.

This chain connects TRBV9 to TRBJ2-3; 7 bases fit TRBD1. The ends lost 4 bases at V and 3 bases at J; junction bases unmatched: 2. Germline CDR1 and CDR2: SGDLS and YYNGEE. The CDR3 runs 13 residues. The CDR3 sequence: CASSIQGTDTQYF. CDR3 in DNA: TGTGCCAGCAGCATACAGGGGACAGATACGCAGTATTTT.

This clonotype was seen only a few times. V is TRBV7-2 and J is TRBJ2-3, with a tentative D call TRBD1 (6 bases). The germline V gene has CDR1 SGHTA and CDR2 FQGNSA. The CDR3 has 15 amino acids. Trimming took off 4 bases at V and 2 bases at J, with 13 bases between the two ends. CDR3 nucleotide sequence: TGTGCCAGCAGCTCCTCGGGACATGTCACAGATACGCAGTATTTT. Translated: CASSSSGHVTDTQYF.

This clonotype was seen repeatedly, ten times or more. This chain joins TRBV11-2 and TRBJ2-7; 7 bases fit TRBD1. V was clipped by 7 bases and J by 6 bases; unmatched bases: 3. In germline, CDR1 is SGHAT, CDR2 FQNNGV. The CDR3 loop spans 11 amino acids. CDR3 in amino acids: CASTGGIEQYF. For the CDR3, the DNA is TGTGCCAGCACAGGGGGAATCGAGCAGTACTTC.

This CDR3 is CSVEKGEKNTEAFF. The CDR3 coding sequence is TGCAGCGTCGAAAAGGGGGAGAAAAACACTGAAGCTTTCTTT. J is TRBJ1-1 and V is TRBV29-1; possibly TRBD1 for D (6 bases). Germline CDR1 reads SQVTM; CDR2 reads ANQGSEA. The CDR3 contains 14 residues. Trimming shortened V by 6 bases and J by 2 bases, and 16 bases separated the two germline ends.